This T cell receptor beta chain was observed in a study of response to subunit inactivated influenza vaccine. V was cut by 4 bases and J by 2 bases, with 9 bases left in between. The CDR3 totals 13 residues. CDR1 is ENHRY and CDR2 is SYGVKD in the germline V gene. Study-wide findings and caveats: Authors suggested seasonal influenza vaccinations each recruit few new T cells.

TCRdb independently ran MiXCR on the RT-PCR reads; one entry per CDR3 protein. Here the sample spans around 520,000 distinct CDR3 sequences, approximately 10% being singletons. This clonotype has at least ten counts. Its specificity is unknown. J is TRBJ2-7 and V is TRBV10-3; D is unresolved. The clonotype was recovered from a man aged 45 to 65 who received an inactivated influenza vaccine. This sample comprised PBMCs from blood, obtained on the day of vaccination. The DNA for the CDR3 is TGTGCCATCAGTGGGCAGCCCGCCTACGAGCAGTACTTC. Amino acid sequence: CAISGQPAYEQYF.